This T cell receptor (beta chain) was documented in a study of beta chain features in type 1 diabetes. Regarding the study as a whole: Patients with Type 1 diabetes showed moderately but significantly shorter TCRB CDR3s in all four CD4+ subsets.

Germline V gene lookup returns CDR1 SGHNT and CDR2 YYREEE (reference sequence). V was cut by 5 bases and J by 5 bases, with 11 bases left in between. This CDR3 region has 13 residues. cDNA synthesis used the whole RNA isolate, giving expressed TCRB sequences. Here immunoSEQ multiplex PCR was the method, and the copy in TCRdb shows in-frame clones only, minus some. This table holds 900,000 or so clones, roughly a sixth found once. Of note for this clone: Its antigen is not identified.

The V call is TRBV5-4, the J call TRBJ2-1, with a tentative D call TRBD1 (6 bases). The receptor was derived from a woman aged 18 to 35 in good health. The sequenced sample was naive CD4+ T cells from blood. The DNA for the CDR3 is TGTGCCAGCAGAGTGGACAGAGACAATGAGCAGTTCTTC. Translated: CASRVDRDNEQFF. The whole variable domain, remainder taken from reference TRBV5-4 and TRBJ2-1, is ETGVTQSPTHLIKTRGQQVTLRCSSQSGHNTVSWYQQALGQGPQFIFQYYREEENGRGNFPPRFSGLQFPNYSSELNVNALELDDSALYLCASRVDRDNEQFFGPGTRLTVL.